These 31 T cell receptor beta chains were all obtained from the same sample, sequenced in a study of CD8+ T cells in alopecia areata. cDNA prepared by RNA extraction and subsequent reverse transcription served as the template for sequencing. Assay: immunoSEQ multiplex PCR; the TCRdb copy retains only in-frame clones and omits some. The profile shows about 90,000 clones, 44% of them singletons. Treatment reported: oral pan-JAK inhibitor, 5-10 mg twice daily. This material consisted of CD8+ T cells sorted from blood, taken at week 24, from a patient treated with tofacitinib. The receptor set was obtained from a human donor with alopecia areata.

This chain connects TRBV19 to TRBJ1-5; D gene uncertain. V was cut by 3 bases and J by 7 bases, with 10 bases left in between. Germline V CDR1 and CDR2: LNHDA, SQIVND (reference sequence). The CDR3 sequence is 13 residues long. The CDR3 reads CASSMGYAQPQHF. CDR3 nucleotide sequence: TGTGCCAGTAGTATGGGCTATGCGCAGCCCCAGCATTTT.

This clone was counted between two and nine times. The chain recombines TRBV4-1 with TRBJ2-7; TRBD2 agrees at 9 bases. CDR1 and CDR2 (germline): MGHRA, YSYEKL. V shed 1 base, J shed 3 bases, and the junction held 7 bases outside the gene matches. This CDR3 is built from 16 residues. The CDR3 reads CASSQGTAGGFYEQYF. The CDR3 region has the DNA TGCGCCAGCAGCCAAGGGACAGCGGGAGGCTTCTACGAGCAGTACTTC.

V usage is TRBV9 and J usage is TRBJ2-1, with D possibly TRBD2 on 6 matching bases. The CDR3 runs 15 residues. V gave up 2 bases and J gave up 2 bases, with 11 bases separating them. Looked up from germline, CDR1 is SGDLS and CDR2 is YYNGEE. DNA for the CDR3: TGTGCCAGCAGCGTCGGGAGCTCCCCCTACAATGAGCAGTTCTTC. It is translated as CASSVGSSPYNEQFF.

This CDR3 is CASSQRGRNTEAFF. DNA for the CDR3: TGTGCCAGCAGCCAACGAGGGAGGAACACTGAAGCTTTCTTT. The chain joins TRBV27 to TRBJ1-1, with D unclear. The CDR3 contains 14 residues. The V and J ends lost 6 bases and 1 base respectively, with 12 bases between them. The V gene's germline CDR1 is MNHEY and CDR2 SMNVEV (reference sequence).

This clone was seen a handful of times. The V and J genes are TRBV6-4 and TRBJ1-1; D uncertain. Germline V gene lookup returns CDR1 MRHNA and CDR2 SNTAGT. The CDR3 totals 13 residues. Trimming took off 5 bases at V and 7 bases at J, with 14 bases between the two ends. CDR3 sequence (DNA): TGTGCCAGCAGTTCAGGAATTTCGGATGAAGCTTTCTTT. It yields the protein CASSSGISDEAFF.

The chain uses TRBV5-1 and TRBJ2-5; no definite D call. The length of the CDR3 is 11 residues. Germline CDR1 SGHRS, CDR2 YFSETQ. The ends were cut back, 3 bases at V and 5 bases at J, with 5 bases in the middle. CDR3 loop: CASSSQETQYF. CDR3 sequence (DNA): TGCGCCAGCAGCTCCCAGGAGACCCAGTACTTC.

The chain combines TRBV28 with TRBJ2-5, with D perhaps assigned TRBD1 or TRBD2 (5 bases each). This CDR3 spans 13 amino acids. V was trimmed by 6 bases and J by 5 bases, leaving 13 bases between them. Germline-derived CDR1 and CDR2 are MDHEN and SYDVKM. CDR3 region: CASSTTGLETQYF. The DNA for the CDR3 is TGTGCCAGCAGCACTACAGGACTGGAGACCCAGTACTTC.

CDR3 in amino acids: CAWSVGSGRVTGELFF. CDR3 nucleotide sequence: TGTGCCTGGAGTGTAGGTAGCGGGAGAGTCACCGGGGAGCTGTTTTTT. The chain employs TRBV30 and TRBJ2-2, with 9 bases identical to TRBD2. The germline V gene encodes CDR1 GTSNPN and CDR2 SVGIG (reference sequence). The CDR3 totals 16 residues. J was trimmed by 4 bases and V by 0 bases; bases with no gene match: 6.

This clone was recorded a few times. This chain joins TRBV2 and TRBJ2-7; TRBD2 matches 9 bases. CDR1 and CDR2 (germline): SNHLY, FYNNEI. The V segment lost 3 bases and the J segment 4 bases; nucleotides outside the gene matches: 7. This CDR3 contains 15 residues. The CDR3 DNA reads TGTGCCAGCAGTGAGGGGTTAGCGGGAGTTTACGAGCAGTACTTC. Residues: CASSEGLAGVYEQYF.

This chain links TRBV7-9 with TRBJ2-5; D perhaps matches TRBD1 (6 bases). Looked up from germline, CDR1 is SEHNR and CDR2 is FQNEAQ (reference sequence). The length of the CDR3 is 11 residues. V dropped 5 bases and J dropped 9 bases, with 10 bases sitting between them. CDR3 bases: TGTGCCAGCAGCCCCCCAGGGGCCCAGTACTTC. Protein: CASSPPGAQYF.

CDR3 nucleotide sequence: TGTGCCAGCAGAGAAACTAGCGGGAGTAACTACAATGAGCAGTTCTTC. Translating gives CASRETSGSNYNEQFF. The gene calls are TRBV2 and TRBJ2-1, with 11 bases fitting TRBD2. The V and J ends lost 6 bases and 3 bases, in that order; junction bases with no gene match: 7. Looked up from germline, CDR1 is SNHLY and CDR2 is FYNNEI. The CDR3 spans 16 residues.

The chain couples TRBV4-1 to TRBJ2-5; 8 bases agree with TRBD1. The CDR3 is 14 residues long. V dropped 4 bases and J dropped 2; count of bases not matched to a gene: 3. Germline CDR1 and CDR2: MGHRA and YSYEKL. The CDR3 here is CASSLRQGQETQYF. CDR3 DNA: TGCGCCAGCAGCCTCAGACAGGGGCAAGAGACCCAGTACTTC.

This clone showed up just a few times. V and J are TRBV29-1 and TRBJ2-1; no definite D call. Germline V gives CDR1 SQVTM, CDR2 ANQGSEA. V was trimmed by 7 bases and J by 6 bases, leaving 7 bases between them. CDR3 length equals 10 residues. CDR3 DNA: TGCAGCGCCGCTACCAATGAGCAGTTCTTC. The encoded protein is CSAATNEQFF.

This clone showed up just a few times. This chain connects TRBV29-1 to TRBJ2-7, with D possibly matching TRBD1 (6 bases). Germline V gene lookup returns CDR1 SQVTM and CDR2 ANQGSEA. V lost 6 bases and J 2 bases, leaving 11 bases between the germline ends. The CDR3 spans 12 residues. CDR3 sequence reads: CSVLDSTYEQYF. CDR3 bases: TGCAGCGTCTTGGACAGTACCTACGAGCAGTACTTC.

The chain is built from TRBV29-1 and TRBJ2-1, with TRBD2 matching 9 bases. The CDR3 totals 16 residues. Germline V CDR1 and CDR2: SQVTM, ANQGSEA. The V and J ends lost 6 bases and 0 bases, in that order; junction bases with no gene match: 9. In DNA form, the CDR3 reads TGCAGCGTCGAATCCTATAGCGGGAGCTCCTACAATGAGCAGTTCTTC. Its protein is CSVESYSGSSYNEQFF.

This chain uses TRBV29-1 with TRBJ2-7; 9 nucleotides align to TRBD2. The ends lost 2 bases at V and 0 bases at J; junction bases unmatched: 5. This CDR3 has 15 amino acids. Germline V gene lookup returns CDR1 SQVTM and CDR2 ANQGSEA. This CDR3 is CSVETTSGSSYEQYF. CDR3 sequence (DNA): TGCAGCGTTGAAACGACTAGCGGAAGCTCCTACGAGCAGTACTTC.

The chain uses TRBV6-5 and TRBJ2-3; tentatively, D is TRBD1 or TRBD2 (5 bases each). V lost 4 bases and J lost 13, with 21 bases in between. The V gene's germline CDR1 is MNHEY and CDR2 SVGAGI. This CDR3 has 14 amino acids. This chain's CDR3 is CASSFGVGDPLKYF. As DNA, the CDR3 is TGTGCCAGCAGTTTTGGAGTTGGGGACCCGCTGAAGTATTTT.

This rearrangement joins TRBV19 to TRBJ1-2; 7 nucleotides match TRBD1. J was trimmed by 8 bases and V by 8 bases; bases with no gene match: 8. The CDR3 consists of 12 residues. CDR1 LNHDA and CDR2 SQIVND come from the germline V gene (reference sequence). Here the CDR3 DNA reads TGTGCCAGTGGACTGACAGGGAACGGCTACACCTTC. Translating it yields CASGLTGNGYTF.

V usage is TRBV7-3 and J usage is TRBJ1-1; no clear D gene. The CDR3 is made up of 14 amino acids. Trimming cost V 0 bases and J 1 base, with 6 bases left between them. Germline V gene lookup returns CDR1 SGHTA and CDR2 FQGTGA. The CDR3, as DNA: TGTGCCAGCAGCTTAACGGGTGGGAACACTGAAGCTTTCTTT. Protein product: CASSLTGGNTEAFF.

This chain links TRBV15 with TRBJ2-2; 11 bases are shared with TRBD2. CDR3 length: 15 residues. Per the germline V gene, CDR1 is LNHNV and CDR2 is YYDKDF (reference sequence). Unmatched junction bases numbered 12, after V lost 5 bases and J lost 13 bases. CDR3 DNA sequence: TGTGCCACCAGCCCACATCGCGGGCTAGCGGGAGGGCTGTTTTTT. Its translation is CATSPHRGLAGGLFF.

This clone turned up a few times. The J gene is TRBJ2-7, the V gene TRBV29-1, with 10 bases aligning to TRBD2. Germline CDR1 and CDR2: SQVTM and ANQGSEA. This CDR3 is built from 14 residues. V shed 6 bases, J shed 4 bases, and the junction held 9 bases outside the gene matches. The CDR3 loop is CSVTSGTSAYEQYF. CDR3 sequence (DNA): TGCAGCGTAACAAGCGGGACTAGCGCTTACGAGCAGTACTTC.

This sequence joins TRBV9 and TRBJ2-7; possibly TRBD1 for D (5 bases). Trimming stripped 3 bases from V and 0 bases from J, with 10 bases between. The germline V gene encodes CDR1 SGDLS and CDR2 YYNGEE. This CDR3 comprises 14 residues. CDR3 sequence reads: CASSAGFSSYEQYF. Written as DNA, the CDR3 is TGTGCCAGCAGCGCAGGGTTTTCCTCCTACGAGCAGTACTTC.

V gene TRBV27 combines with J gene TRBJ1-1; D might be TRBD1 (5 bases). The V end lost 0 bases, the J end lost 3 bases, and 8 bases lay between the germline ends. This CDR3 contains 14 residues. Germline assignment: CDR1 MNHEY and CDR2 SMNVEV (reference sequence). CDR3: CASSLSGGDTEAFF. The CDR3 bases are TGTGCCAGCAGTTTATCGGGGGGGGACACTGAAGCTTTCTTT.

The chain uses TRBV9 and TRBJ2-2, with 10 bases aligning to TRBD1. Germline V gene lookup returns CDR1 SGDLS and CDR2 YYNGEE. After removal of 4 bases from V and 5 bases from J, the junction contained 8 bases not matched to a gene. This CDR3 comprises 16 residues. This CDR3 is CASSSPRTGGTGELFF. CDR3 coding DNA: TGTGCCAGCAGCTCCCCGCGGACAGGGGGGACCGGGGAGCTGTTTTTT.

This clone was detected a few times. The chain recombines TRBV29-1 with TRBJ2-7; 9 bases are shared with TRBD1. CDR1 and CDR2 from the germline V gene are SQVTM and ANQGSEA. With V trimmed by 3 bases and J by 2 bases, 5 bases remained unmatched. This CDR3 has 14 residues. Written as DNA, the CDR3 is TGCAGCGTTGAGGGACAGGGCCCAACCTACGAGCAGTACTTC. Its protein is CSVEGQGPTYEQYF.

This clone has a handful of counts. The rearrangement links TRBV4-1 to TRBJ2-7; no definite D call. The V and J ends lost 1 base and 2 bases respectively, with 9 bases between them. CDR1 MGHRA and CDR2 YSYEKL come from the germline V gene. There are 14 residues in the CDR3. CDR3 amino acids: CASSQASGTYEQYF. The CDR3 DNA reads as TGCGCCAGCAGCCAAGCGTCAGGAACCTACGAGCAGTACTTC.

The rearrangement uses TRBV6-6 and TRBJ2-1; tentatively, D is TRBD1 (6 bases). Trimming took off 6 bases at V and 8 bases at J, with 11 bases between the two ends. The CDR3 is 12 amino acids. Germline V CDR1 and CDR2: MNHNY, SVGAGI (reference sequence). CDR3 sequence: CASRQGWDEQFF. CDR3 nucleotides: TGTGCCAGCAGACAGGGCTGGGATGAGCAGTTCTTC.

The genes are TRBV28 and TRBJ2-7; a weak D match, TRBD2 (5 bases). The CDR3 is 13 residues long. Germline CDR1 reads MDHEN; CDR2 reads SYDVKM. V was shortened by 5 bases and J by 2 bases, with 10 bases between the two germline ends. CDR3: CASSPAGAYEQYF. CDR3 nucleotide sequence: TGTGCCAGCAGTCCCGCCGGGGCCTACGAGCAGTACTTC. The variable domain in full, completed from reference TRBV28 and TRBJ2-7, reads DVKVTQSSRYLVKRTGEKVFLECVQDMDHENMFWYRQDPGLGLRLIYFSYDVKMKEKGDIPEGYSVSREKKERFSLILESASTNQTSMYLCASSPAGAYEQYFGPGTRLTVT.

The chain recombines TRBV27 with TRBJ1-2, with D perhaps TRBD1 (6 bases). The V end was cut by 5 bases, the J end by 4 bases, with 17 bases between. Looked up from germline, CDR1 is MNHEY and CDR2 is SMNVEV (reference sequence). This CDR3 is built from 15 residues. DNA for the CDR3: TGTGCCAGCAGTCGCCGTGGGGGCATCAGCTATGGCTACACCTTC. Its translation: CASSRRGGISYGYTF.

This chain links TRBV10-3 with TRBJ2-6, with D maybe TRBD2 (7 bases). This CDR3 has 17 residues. The germline CDR1 and CDR2 sequences are ENHRY and SYGVKD. V was trimmed by 3 bases and J by 4 bases, leaving 16 bases between them. CDR3 residues: CAISDWRGQYGANVLTF. CDR3 DNA: TGTGCCATCAGTGATTGGCGGGGGCAATACGGGGCCAACGTCCTGACTTTC.

This clone was recorded only once. The rearrangement joins TRBV6-5 to TRBJ2-7; no firm D call. Germline loops: CDR1 MNHEY, CDR2 SVGAGI. Between the trimmed V and J ends, which lost 4 bases and 6 bases, there was a span of 19 bases. The CDR3 is 15 amino acids. CDR3 region: CASSSGPTASREQYF. The CDR3 DNA is TGTGCCAGCAGTTCTGGCCCCACTGCTTCCCGCGAGCAGTACTTC.